This T cell receptor beta chain came from a study of T cells after yellow fever vaccination. Across the study: When fractions had low cell numbers, they were prepared with SMART-Seq v4 Ultra Low Input.

TCRdb re-called the 5' RACE reads with MiXCR, one entry per CDR3 protein. Of about 52,000 distinct CDR3 sequences listed, approximately 7% are singletons. General study points: The CD4 compartment and the CD8 compartment contained a small share of clonotypes in common. Though weaker, the secondary response peaked faster, on day 5 versus 15.

The CDR3 consists of 18 residues. Germline values: CDR1 SGHVS, CDR2 FQNEAQ. V was clipped by 4 bases and J by 7 bases, with 23 bases between them. The clonotype comes from a man aged 18-30 years who received the YFV17D yellow fever vaccine. Sequencing was performed on CD8+ T cells not binding an NS4B(214-222) dextramer, sorted from PBMCs, taken 35 to 50 days after the first yellow fever vaccination. The gene calls are TRBV7-8 and TRBJ1-6; D possibly corresponds to TRBD1 (6 bases). The CDR3 DNA follows: TGTGCCAGCAGCTCCATCCCTGTGACAGGCATTTTGAATTCACCCCTCCACTTT. This codes for CASSSIPVTGILNSPLHF.